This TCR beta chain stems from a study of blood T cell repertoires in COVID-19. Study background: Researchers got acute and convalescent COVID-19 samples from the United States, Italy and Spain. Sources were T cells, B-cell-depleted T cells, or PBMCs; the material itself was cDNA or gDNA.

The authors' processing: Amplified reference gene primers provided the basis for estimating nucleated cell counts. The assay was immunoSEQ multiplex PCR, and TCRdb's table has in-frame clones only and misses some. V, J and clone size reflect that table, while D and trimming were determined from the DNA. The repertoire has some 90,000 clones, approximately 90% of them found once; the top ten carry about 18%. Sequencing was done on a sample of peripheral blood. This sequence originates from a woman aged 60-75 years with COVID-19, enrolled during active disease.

CDR3 protein: CASGWGGANVLTF. Here the CDR3 DNA reads TGTGCCTCGGGGTGGGGCGGGGCCAACGTCCTGACTTTC. V and J are TRBV30 and TRBJ2-6; tentatively, D is TRBD1 or TRBD2 (5 bases each). Per germline, CDR1 GTSNPN and CDR2 SVGIG (reference sequence). The CDR3 runs 13 residues. With 7 bases removed from V and 4 bases from J, the gap between germline ends came to 11 bases.